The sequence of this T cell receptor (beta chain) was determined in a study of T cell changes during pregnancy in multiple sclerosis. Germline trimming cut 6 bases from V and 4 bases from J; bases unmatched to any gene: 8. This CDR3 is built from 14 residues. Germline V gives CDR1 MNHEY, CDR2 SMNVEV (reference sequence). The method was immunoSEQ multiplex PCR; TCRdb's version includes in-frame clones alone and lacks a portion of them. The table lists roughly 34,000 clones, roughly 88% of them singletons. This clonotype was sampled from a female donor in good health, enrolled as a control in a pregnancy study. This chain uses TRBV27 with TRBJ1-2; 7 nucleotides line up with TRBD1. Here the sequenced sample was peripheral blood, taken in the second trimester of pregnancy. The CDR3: CASSPRQGGYGYTF. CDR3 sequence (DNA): TGTGCCAGCAGCCCGAGACAGGGCGGCTATGGCTACACCTTC.